The rows below give T cell receptor beta chains drawn from one sample of a study of identifying expanded T cells in peripheral blood. Sequencing was performed with immunoSEQ multiplex PCR; in TCRdb, only in-frame clones are kept and a portion is missing. The sample records tens of thousands of clones, 89% being singletons. Source material: blood. These receptors were obtained from a person aged 18 to 75 in good health. CDR3s include the opening cysteine and the closing phenylalanine or tryptophan. Fields, in order: clone size, J gene, V gene, D gene, CDR3 protein, CDR3 DNA. The D gene is left open where the match is weak. Part of the rows lack a size; the others show once, few, many or a class for expanded clones.

.	TRBJ1-1	TRBV5-6	.	CASSPDLGTMNTEAFF	TGTGCCAGCAGCCCCGACCTGGGGACCATGAACACTGAAGCTTTCTTT
.	TRBJ1-1	TRBV5-1	TRBD1	CASSEGQYTEAFF	TGCGCCAGCAGCGAGGGACAGTACACTGAAGCTTTCTTT
.	TRBJ1-2	TRBV28	TRBD1	CASSFRQGFHYGYTF	TGTGCCAGCAGTTTTCGACAGGGGTTTCACTATGGCTACACCTTC
.	TRBJ2-1	TRBV7-2	TRBD2	CASSPGLGPGNEQFF	TGTGCCAGCAGCCCGGGACTAGGGCCCGGCAATGAGCAGTTCTTC
.	TRBJ2-7	TRBV7-2	.	CASRQPPTYEQYF	TGTGCCAGCAGGCAACCCCCTACCTACGAGCAGTACTTC
.	TRBJ2-1	TRBV4-3	.	CASSQDDGGQDNEQFF	TGCGCCAGCAGCCAAGATGATGGAGGGCAGGATAATGAGCAGTTCTTC
.	TRBJ1-5	TRBV6-1	.	CASSTFSNQPQHF	TGTGCCAGCAGCACCTTTAGCAATCAGCCCCAGCATTTT
.	TRBJ1-6	TRBV30	.	CAWSEGSVNTLHF	TGTGCCTGGAGTGAGGGTTCGGTTAACACCCTCCACTTT
.	TRBJ2-3	TRBV7-9	TRBD2	CASRSPGLAGSGADTQYF	TGTGCCAGCAGATCCCCGGGACTAGCGGGCTCAGGCGCAGATACGCAGTATTTT
.	TRBJ2-2	TRBV11-2	.	CASSESGTGPTGELFF	TGTGCCAGCAGCGAAAGCGGGACAGGCCCCACCGGGGAGCTGTTTTTT
.	TRBJ2-3	TRBV4-2	.	CASSQDLGADTQYF	TGTGCCAGCAGCCAAGATTTGGGCGCAGATACGCAGTATTTT
.	TRBJ2-7	TRBV6-6	.	CASRVQFSSYEQYF	TGTGCCAGCAGGGTCCAGTTTAGCTCCTACGAGCAGTACTTC
.	TRBJ1-3	TRBV6-1	.	CASTQGTGNTIYF	TGTGCCAGCACGCAGGGGACGGGAAACACCATATATTTT
.	TRBJ1-4	TRBV9	.	CASSVAPQGNEKLFF	TGTGCCAGCAGCGTAGCTCCACAAGGAAATGAAAAACTGTTTTTT
.	TRBJ2-1	TRBV2	.	CASSIRDEQFF	TGTGCCAGCAGCATAAGGGATGAGCAGTTCTTC
.	TRBJ1-1	TRBV7-9	.	CASSQNAGLPTEAFF	TGTGCCAGCAGCCAAAACGCGGGCCTCCCAACTGAAGCTTTCTTT
.	TRBJ1-1	TRBV30	TRBD1	CAWSVVDRGTEAFF	TGTGCCTGGAGTGTAGTGGACAGGGGCACTGAAGCTTTCTTT
.	TRBJ2-7	TRBV6-5	.	CASSKTAGAYEQYF	TGTGCCAGCAGTAAAACGGCAGGGGCCTACGAGCAGTACTTC
.	TRBJ2-2	TRBV18	.	CASSPPVRTTGELFF	TGTGCCAGCTCACCACCGGTCAGAACCACCGGGGAGCTGTTTTTT
.	TRBJ1-1	TRBV21-1	.	CASSTRDRGRPGGYTEAFF	TGTGCCAGCAGCACCCGGGACAGGGGGCGTCCGGGGGGGTACACTGAAGCTTTCTTT
.	TRBJ2-7	TRBV30	.	CAWGGRSYEQYF	TGTGCCTGGGGGGGACGATCCTACGAGCAGTACTTC
.	TRBJ2-5	TRBV5-4	TRBD1	CASSSTRTGRETQYF	TGTGCCAGCAGCTCGACCCGGACAGGGAGAGAGACCCAGTACTTC
.	TRBJ2-1	TRBV9	TRBD2	CASSVGTSDYNEQFF	TGTGCCAGCAGCGTCGGGACTAGCGACTACAATGAGCAGTTCTTC
.	TRBJ1-5	TRBV6-5	.	CASRSRVLDQPQHF	TGTGCCAGCAGGAGCAGGGTCCTTGATCAGCCCCAGCATTTT
.	TRBJ2-3	TRBV7-8	.	CASSAPKADTQYF	TGTGCCAGCAGCGCACCGAAAGCAGATACGCAGTATTTT
.	TRBJ2-7	TRBV4-3	.	CASSQSLRVSYEQYF	TGCGCCAGCAGCCAAAGCTTACGGGTTTCCTACGAGCAGTACTTC
.	TRBJ2-7	TRBV5-1	.	CASSFLSGGEQYF	TGCGCCAGCAGCTTCTTGTCCGGGGGCGAGCAGTACTTC
.	TRBJ1-1	TRBV28	.	CASIPGGGGTEAFF	TGTGCCAGCATTCCGGGGGGGGGAGGCACTGAAGCTTTCTTT
.	TRBJ2-7	TRBV10-3	.	CAIKARDTLYEQYF	TGTGCCATCAAAGCCCGGGACACTTTATACGAGCAGTACTTC
.	TRBJ2-5	TRBV7-9	TRBD1	CASSRQGGGQETQYF	TGTGCCAGCAGCAGACAGGGGGGCGGTCAAGAGACCCAGTACTTC
.	TRBJ2-2	TRBV5-1	TRBD2	CASSGLAGVDTGELFF	TGCGCCAGCAGCGGACTAGCGGGGGTGGACACCGGGGAGCTGTTTTTT
.	TRBJ2-7	TRBV6-4	TRBD2	CASSDQRTSGGPVEQYF	TGTGCCAGCAGTGACCAAAGGACTAGCGGGGGGCCCGTCGAGCAGTACTTC
.	TRBJ2-7	TRBV6-6	TRBD2	CASTRTSDSYEQYF	TGTGCCAGCACCCGGACTAGCGACTCCTACGAGCAGTACTTC
.	TRBJ1-6	TRBV6-5	.	CASSYLGNSPLHF	TGTGCCAGCAGTTACCTGGGGAATTCACCCCTCCACTTT
.	TRBJ2-4	TRBV7-2	TRBD2	CASSLTSGGTRKNIQYF	TGTGCCAGCAGCTTGACTAGCGGGGGGACCCGAAAAAACATTCAGTACTTC
.	TRBJ2-5	TRBV5-1	TRBD2	CASSPSWGGQETQYF	TGCGCCAGCAGCCCCTCGTGGGGGGGCCAAGAGACCCAGTACTTC
medium-sized	TRBJ1-2	TRBV7-7	.	CASDRDPGNYGYTF	TGTGCCAGCGACCGGGACCCGGGTAACTATGGCTACACCTTC
.	TRBJ2-2	TRBV25-1	TRBD2	CASRGLAANTGELFF	TGTGCCAGCAGAGGGCTAGCGGCGAACACCGGGGAGCTGTTTTTT
.	TRBJ2-5	TRBV2	.	CASAGTLVAYQETQYF	TGTGCCAGTGCCGGGACCCTGGTGGCGTACCAAGAGACCCAGTACTTC
.	TRBJ2-7	TRBV5-1	.	CASSPSSSYEQYF	TGCGCCAGCAGCCCGTCGAGCTCCTACGAGCAGTACTTC
.	TRBJ2-3	TRBV18	TRBD1	CASSPVRGRADTQYF	TGTGCCAGCTCACCAGTGAGGGGGCGGGCAGATACGCAGTATTTT
.	TRBJ2-3	TRBV7-2	.	CASSQRRGGFGQYF	TGTGCCAGCAGCCAACGCAGGGGCGGGTTTGGGCAGTATTTT
.	TRBJ2-2	TRBV25-1	.	CASRTGAGELFF	TGTGCCAGCAGGACCGGGGCCGGGGAGCTGTTTTTT
.	TRBJ2-5	TRBV11-2	.	CASSLTLGQQQETQYF	TGTGCCAGCAGCTTAACACTAGGACAGCAGCAAGAGACCCAGTACTTC
.	TRBJ2-5	TRBV2	.	CASSDIGIDGTQYF	TGTGCCAGCAGTGATATAGGGATTGATGGGACCCAGTACTTC
.	TRBJ2-5	TRBV28	.	CASSFNPLTSSIETQYF	TGTGCCAGCAGTTTTAATCCCCTCACATCCTCGATCGAGACCCAGTACTTC
few	TRBJ2-5	TRBV18	.	CASSPRTEETQYF	TGTGCCAGCTCCCCAAGGACGGAAGAGACCCAGTACTTC
.	TRBJ1-1	TRBV7-6	.	CASSPEGNTEAFF	TGTGCCAGCAGCCCGGAGGGGAACACTGAAGCTTTCTTT
.	TRBJ2-2	TRBV30	.	CAWSGLRTGELFF	TGTGCCTGGAGTGGACTTCGCACCGGGGAGCTGTTTTTT
.	TRBJ1-2	TRBV2	.	CASRQGPNGYTF	TGTGCCAGCAGGCAGGGTCCGAATGGCTACACCTTC
.	TRBJ1-3	TRBV7-2	TRBD1	CASSLDGTGPSSGNTIYF	TGTGCCAGCAGCTTAGACGGGACAGGCCCCAGCTCTGGAAACACCATATATTTT
.	TRBJ1-4	TRBV30	.	CAWTRPQGYEKLFF	TGTGCCTGGACCAGACCTCAGGGGTATGAAAAACTGTTTTTT
few	TRBJ2-1	TRBV11-1	TRBD2	CASSLGGLAREQFF	TGTGCCAGCAGCTTAGGTGGACTAGCGCGTGAGCAGTTCTTC
.	TRBJ1-5	TRBV6-1	.	CASSGGSFSNQPQHF	TGTGCCAGCAGTGGGGGTTCCTTTTCAAATCAGCCCCAGCATTTT
.	TRBJ2-7	TRBV29-1	TRBD1	CSVEGTGGYEQYF	TGCAGCGTTGAGGGTACAGGGGGCTACGAGCAGTACTTC